One sample yielded the 13 T cell receptor beta chains listed below, sequenced in a study of shared T cell receptors in the human thymus. Using immunoSEQ multiplex PCR, the repertoire was profiled, and TCRdb retains in-frame clones only, with some absent. The table lists over 450,000 clones, 70% to 80% of them singletons. The data were also submitted as part of a second study, on human thymus T cells.

Sequencing was done on a sample of thymocytes. The receptors here all came from a boy less than two years old with a congenital heart defect.

This clone was found once. The chain combines TRBV4-2 with TRBJ1-5; 7 nucleotides line up with TRBD1. CDR3 length: 16 amino acids. The V gene end was trimmed by 0 bases and the J gene end by 7 bases; junction bases not matched to a gene: 9. The germline V gene encodes CDR1 LGHNA and CDR2 YNFKEQ. The CDR3 loop is CASSQDAEGAKQPQHF. CDR3 sequence (DNA): TGTGCCAGCAGCCAAGACGCGGAGGGGGCAAAACAGCCCCAGCATTTT.

The chain couples TRBV19 to TRBJ2-7, with TRBD2 matching over 9 bases. The V segment lost 6 bases and the J segment 2 bases; nucleotides outside the gene matches: 8. Germline V gene sequence: CDR1 LNHDA, CDR2 SQIVND (reference sequence). This CDR3 is built from 15 residues. The DNA for the CDR3 is TGTGCCAGTAGATATAGCGGGAGCCACACCTACGAGCAGTACTTC. Its translation: CASRYSGSHTYEQYF.

The chain couples TRBV30 to TRBJ2-1, with TRBD2 matching 12 bases. CDR1 GTSNPN and CDR2 SVGIG come from the germline V gene (reference sequence). J gave up 9 bases and V 0 bases, and 3 bases lay outside the gene matches. CDR3 length: 14 residues. CDR3 protein: CAWSVLAGGGEQFF. The CDR3 DNA reads TGTGCCTGGAGTGTACTAGCGGGAGGAGGTGAGCAGTTCTTC. Combining the CDR3 with reference TRBV30 and TRBJ2-1 gives the whole variable domain SQTIHQWPATLVQPVGSPLSLECTVEGTSNPNLYWYRQAAGRGLQLLFYSVGIGQISSEVPQNLSASRPQDRQFILSSKKLLLSDSGFYLCAWSVLAGGGEQFFGPGTRLTVL.

This sequence joins TRBV7-9 and TRBJ2-7; D may be TRBD1 (6 bases). CDR3 length: 18 amino acids. Trimming stripped 0 bases from V and 3 bases from J, with 21 bases between. Germline loops: CDR1 SEHNR, CDR2 FQNEAQ (reference sequence). The CDR3, as DNA: TGTGCCAGCAGCTTAGCACCCGTTCCGGACAGAGCAAACTACGAGCAGTACTTC. The encoded protein is CASSLAPVPDRANYEQYF.

V usage is TRBV5-1 and J usage is TRBJ2-7, with 10 bases identical to TRBD2. This CDR3 is built from 15 residues. The germline gives CDR1 SGHRS, CDR2 YFSETQ. V gave up 0 bases and J gave up 5 bases; unmatched junction bases: 5. CDR3 region: CASSLAGLAMDEQYF. The CDR3 DNA sequence: TGCGCCAGCAGCTTGGCGGGACTAGCGATGGACGAGCAGTACTTC.

The rearrangement joins TRBV29-1 to TRBJ2-5; TRBD2 matches 9 bases. This CDR3 comprises 17 residues. Trimming removed 6 bases from V and 1 base from J; junction bases left unmatched: 15. Germline-derived CDR1 and CDR2 are SQVTM and ANQGSEA. The CDR3 DNA follows: TGCAGCGTGTGGGTGGGGCGCTGGCGGGAGGGCCAAGAGACCCAGTACTTC. Translation gives CSVWVGRWREGQETQYF.

The gene calls are TRBV6-1 and TRBJ2-7, with 7 bases that match TRBD2. This CDR3 has 15 amino acids. After removal of 6 bases from V and 5 bases from J, the junction contained 13 bases not matched to a gene. Germline loops: CDR1 MNHNS, CDR2 SASEGT. In nucleotides, the CDR3 is TGTGCCAGCAGACATCCCAGGCGGGAGTGGAACGAGCAGTACTTC. It codes for CASRHPRREWNEQYF.

The chain is built from TRBV5-4 and TRBJ1-2; 9 nucleotides agree with TRBD1. The V and J ends lost 4 bases and 10 bases, in that order; junction bases with no gene match: 11. This CDR3 is 14 amino acids long. Germline V CDR1 and CDR2: SGHNT, YYREEE (reference sequence). CDR3 sequence (DNA): TGTGCCAGCAGCCAAACAGGGGGCGCATCGGACTACACCTTC. As protein: CASSQTGGASDYTF.

The rearrangement joins TRBV30 to TRBJ2-5; 9 positions match TRBD2. Looked up from germline, CDR1 is GTSNPN and CDR2 is SVGIG (reference sequence). CDR3 length equals 14 residues. V was pared by 3 bases and J by 11 bases, with 13 bases of the junction left unmatched. This CDR3 is CAWRGGGRAREQYF. DNA for the CDR3: TGTGCCTGGAGAGGGGGCGGGAGGGCCCGGGAGCAGTACTTC.

The chain combines TRBV5-4 with TRBJ2-6; 7 bases are a match to TRBD2. CDR1 is SGHNT and CDR2 is YYREEE in the germline V gene (reference sequence). This CDR3 has 17 amino acids. Trimming took 2 bases from V and 0 from J; bases not matched to a gene: 5. The CDR3 region has the DNA TGTGCCAGCAGCTTAAAGCGGGACCGCTCTGGGGCCAACGTCCTGACTTTC. This codes for CASSLKRDRSGANVLTF.

This sequence joins TRBV5-6 and TRBJ2-1, with a possible D match to TRBD2 (7 bases). V was pared by 0 bases and J by 8 bases, with 18 bases between. This CDR3 spans 16 amino acids. Germline V gene lookup returns CDR1 SGHDT and CDR2 YYEEEE. This chain's CDR3 is CASSLEEGGLMDEQFF. In nucleotides, the CDR3 is TGTGCCAGCAGCTTGGAAGAGGGGGGGTTAATGGATGAGCAGTTCTTC.

The chain carries TRBV9 and TRBJ1-2; 7 positions match TRBD1. Germline assignment: CDR1 SGDLS and CDR2 YYNGEE. The J segment lost 8 bases and the V segment lost 4 bases, leaving 20 bases of the junction unmatched. This CDR3 has 17 residues. The DNA of the CDR3 is TGTGCCAGCAGCTTTCGACAGGGATTAGCGCCGGACCGGGGCTACACCTTC. This gives the protein CASSFRQGLAPDRGYTF. Supplemented by reference TRBV9 and TRBJ1-2, the full variable domain reads DSGVTQTPKHLITATGQRVTLRCSPRSGDLSVYWYQQSLDQGLQFLIQYYNGEERAKGNILERFSAQQFPDLHSELNLSSLELGDSALYFCASSFRQGLAPDRGYTFGSGTRLTVV.

This chain connects TRBV7-2 to TRBJ2-1, with TRBD2 as a possible D gene (6 bases). The V end lost 4 bases, the J end lost 8 bases, and 21 bases lay between the germline ends. Germline CDR1 is SGHTA and CDR2 is FQGNSA. The CDR3 is made up of 16 amino acids. CDR3 region: CASSSLAPTFEDEQFF. In nucleotides, the CDR3 is TGTGCCAGCAGCTCTCTAGCGCCTACCTTCGAGGATGAGCAGTTCTTC.